One sample yielded the 16 T cell receptor beta chains listed below, sequenced in a study of identical twins. TCRdb passed the 5' RACE reads through MiXCR, listing each CDR3 protein once. The sample has 1,800,000 or so distinct CDR3 sequences; roughly a third are singletons. The specimen was cord blood. The source is a newborn girl in good health.

A few counts support this clonotype. The chain joins TRBV10-1 to TRBJ2-3; 10 bases match TRBD2. V lost 8 bases, J lost 1 base, and 6 bases stayed unmatched. Germline CDR1 WNHNN, CDR2 SYGVQD (reference sequence). The CDR3 loop spans 15 amino acids. The CDR3 DNA follows: TGCGCCAGCCAGACCACTAGCGGGGGCACAGATACGCAGTATTTT. The encoded protein is CASQTTSGGTDTQYF.

This chain uses TRBV3-1 with TRBJ2-3, with D maybe TRBD2 (6 bases). The CDR3 spans 11 residues. V dropped 1 base and J dropped 10 bases, with 6 bases sitting between them. Germline CDR1 and CDR2: LGHDT and YNNKEL (reference sequence). The CDR3 sequence: CASSQASAQYF. In nucleotides, the CDR3 is TGTGCCAGCAGCCAAGCTAGCGCGCAGTATTTT.

Turning to this clonotype: The junction shows a germline mismatch at one end, possibly a read error. This chain uses TRBV5-1 with TRBJ2-1; 10 nucleotides match TRBD2. The CDR3 extends over 15 amino acids. Germline values: CDR1 SGHRS, CDR2 YFSETQ. CDR3 sequence: CASSLLAGPYNGQFF. The CDR3 DNA reads TGCGCCAGCAGCCTACTAGCGGGGCCTTACAATGGGCAGTTCTTC.

About this clonotype itself: A read error may explain this, as a much larger clone is one base away. The chain couples TRBV10-3 to TRBJ2-1, with TRBD2 identical over 10 bases. The length of the CDR3 is 16 residues. CDR1 is ENHRY and CDR2 is SYGVKD in the germline V gene. The CDR3, as DNA: TGTGCCATCAGCCCTTCCGGGACTAGCGTTCCCAATGGGCAGTTCTTC. As protein: CAISPSGTSVPNGQFF.

This clonotype occurred many times. V and J are TRBV20-1 and TRBJ2-3; D might be TRBD2 (5 bases). The V and J ends lost 2 bases and 0 bases respectively, with 6 bases between them. From germline, CDR1 is DFQATT and CDR2 SNEGSKA (reference sequence). This CDR3 comprises 13 residues. The CDR3 sequence is CSARLASTDTQYF. The DNA for the CDR3 is TGCAGTGCTAGACTAGCTAGCACAGATACGCAGTATTTT.

This clonotype showed up many times. The rearrangement links TRBV5-1 to TRBJ1-2; D is unclear. Germline lookup yields CDR1 SGHRS and CDR2 YFSETQ. With 2 bases removed from V and 2 bases from J, the gap between germline ends came to 10 bases. This CDR3 is built from 14 residues. For the CDR3, the DNA is TGCGCCAGCAGCTTTGCCACCCCAAACTATGGCTACACCTTC. This encodes CASSFATPNYGYTF. The full variable domain, completed using reference TRBV5-1 and TRBJ1-2, is KAGVTQTPRYLIKTRGQQVTLSCSPISGHRSVSWYQQTPGQGLQFLFEYFSETQRNKGNFPGRFSGRQFSNSRSEMNVSTLELGDSALYLCASSFATPNYGYTFGSGTRLTVV.

This clonotype was observed a handful of times. The V call is TRBV5-4, the J call TRBJ2-1; weak D call: TRBD2 (7 bases). The germline V and J ends were trimmed by 1 base and 6 bases, with 20 bases remaining between them. Germline values: CDR1 SGHNT, CDR2 YYREEE (reference sequence). The CDR3 length is 17 residues. The CDR3 DNA follows: TGTGCCAGCAGCTTGTTCCAAGGGGGGGAGGGCCTCAATGAGCAGTTCTTC. Translation: CASSLFQGGEGLNEQFF.

This clonotype was counted a few times. This chain joins TRBV4-1 and TRBJ1-1; 8 nucleotides agree with TRBD1. J lost 3 bases, V lost 1 base, and 7 bases had no gene match. The CDR3 runs 16 residues. Germline-derived CDR1 and CDR2 are MGHRA and YSYEKL. The CDR3 DNA reads as TGCGCCAGCAGCCAAGCGGACAGGGAGGGGGACACTGAAGCTTTCTTT. This sequence encodes CASSQADREGDTEAFF.

The chain joins TRBV20-1 to TRBJ2-7; D is unclear. Germline loops: CDR1 DFQATT, CDR2 SNEGSKA (reference sequence). CDR3 length: 13 residues. Between the trimmed V and J ends, which lost 0 bases and 0 bases, there was a span of 6 bases. In DNA form, the CDR3 reads TGCAGTGCTAGAGAATCCATCTCCTACGAGCAGTACTTC. Translated, it gives CSARESISYEQYF.

This chain joins TRBV29-1 and TRBJ2-7; 10 bases agree with TRBD2. V lost 4 bases and J lost 2; bases outside the gene matches: 11. Germline V CDR1 and CDR2: SQVTM, ANQGSEA. CDR3 length: 16 amino acids. In nucleotides, the CDR3 is TGCAGCGTTGGAGGGGAGACTAGCGGGTCAACCTACGAGCAGTACTTC. Residues: CSVGGETSGSTYEQYF.

This clonotype was recorded only once. V is TRBV7-2 and J is TRBJ2-5; 11 bases align to TRBD2. V gave up 1 base and J gave up 11 bases; unmatched junction bases: 15. CDR3 length: 17 residues. Germline V lookup: CDR1 SGHTA, CDR2 FQGNSA. CDR3: CASSLDARLAGKDEQYF. DNA of the CDR3: TGTGCCAGCAGCTTAGACGCTCGACTAGCGGGAAAGGATGAGCAGTACTTC.

This clonotype was detected only a few times. The chain combines TRBV7-8 with TRBJ2-3; 9 nucleotides agree with TRBD2. This CDR3 region has 16 residues. Per germline, CDR1 SGHVS and CDR2 FQNEAQ. Unmatched junction bases numbered 13, after V lost 5 bases and J lost 7 bases. CDR3 sequence (DNA): TGTGCCAGCAGCAGCGGACTAGCGTCTGGGGGCCATACGCAGTATTTT. Its translation is CASSSGLASGGHTQYF.

A single count supports this clonotype. A read error may produce the germline difference seen at one junction end. The V call is TRBV12-3 or TRBV12-4, the J call TRBJ2-1, with 7 bases identical to TRBD2. This CDR3 is 17 amino acids long. The DNA for the CDR3 is TGTGCCAGCAGTTTAGGAGGGAGGGCTCCCCAGGGCAATGTGCAGTTCTTC. Encoded protein: CASSLGGRAPQGNVQFF.

The chain employs TRBV19 and TRBJ2-3; possibly TRBD2 for D (6 bases). This CDR3 is 13 amino acids long. With 3 bases removed from V and 6 bases from J, the gap between germline ends came to 10 bases. Looked up from germline, CDR1 is LNHDA and CDR2 is SQIVND (reference sequence). The CDR3 region is CASSIERGDTQYF. In DNA, the CDR3 is TGTGCCAGTAGTATCGAACGGGGGGATACGCAGTATTTT.

This clonotype showed up just a few times. This rearrangement joins TRBV20-1 to TRBJ2-7; 9 nucleotides agree with TRBD2. Germline-derived CDR1 and CDR2 are DFQATT and SNEGSKA (reference sequence). This CDR3 is built from 15 residues. Losses at the gene ends were 2 bases for V and 7 bases for J; bases not matched to a gene: 12. The CDR3 is CSARIGSGSEREQYF. CDR3 DNA: TGCAGTGCTAGAATAGGTAGCGGGAGTGAAAGGGAGCAGTACTTC.

The DNA of the CDR3 is TGCAGTGCTAGAGATCCCCTAGATACGCAGTATTTT. It translates to CSARDPLDTQYF. The chain employs TRBV20-1 and TRBJ2-3, with D hard to call. The ends were cut back, 0 bases at V and 5 bases at J, with 6 bases in the middle. The CDR3 runs to 12 residues. In germline, CDR1 is DFQATT, CDR2 SNEGSKA (reference sequence).